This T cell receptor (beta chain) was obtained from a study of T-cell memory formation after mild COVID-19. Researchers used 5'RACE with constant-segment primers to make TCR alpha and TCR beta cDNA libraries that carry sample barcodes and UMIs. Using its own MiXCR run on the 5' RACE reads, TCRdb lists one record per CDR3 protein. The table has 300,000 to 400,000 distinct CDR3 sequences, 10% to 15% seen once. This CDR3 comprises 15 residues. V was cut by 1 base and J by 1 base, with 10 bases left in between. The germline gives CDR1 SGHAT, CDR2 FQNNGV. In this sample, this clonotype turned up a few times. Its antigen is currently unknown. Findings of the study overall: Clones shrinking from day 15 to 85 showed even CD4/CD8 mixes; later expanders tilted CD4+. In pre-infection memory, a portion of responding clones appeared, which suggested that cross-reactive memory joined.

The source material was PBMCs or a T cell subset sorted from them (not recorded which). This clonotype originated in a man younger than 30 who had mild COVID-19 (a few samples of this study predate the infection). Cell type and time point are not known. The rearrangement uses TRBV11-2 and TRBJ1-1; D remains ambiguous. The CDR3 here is CASSLGTESNTEAFF. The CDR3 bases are TGTGCCAGCAGCTTAGGTACAGAGTCGAACACTGAAGCTTTCTTT.